This record concerns one TCR beta chain sequence. The CDR3 runs to 16 residues. Germline V CDR1 and CDR2: SGHTA, FQGNSA. V shed 1 base, J shed 5 bases, and the junction held 6 bases outside the gene matches. Produced via immunoSEQ multiplex PCR; TCRdb's table is partial and in-frame only. In the table there are under 300,000 clones, roughly 89% of which are singletons. Followed longitudinally, the Seattle patients had been enrolled during active infection. This entry belongs to a study of blood T cell repertoires in COVID-19. This TCR came from a woman in her sixties or seventies with COVID-19, enrolled during active disease. Sequenced material: peripheral blood. The chain couples TRBV7-2 to TRBJ2-1, with TRBD2 matching 9 bases. CDR3 region: CASSLEGGGAHNEQFF. The CDR3 bases are TGTGCCAGCAGCTTAGAGGGCGGGGGGGCCCACAATGAGCAGTTCTTC.